Shown below are 2 T cell receptor beta chains from a single sample sequenced in a study of regulatory T cells in long-lasting Graves disease. The time point here: persistent/refractory GD, antithyroid drugs over 5 years with positive TRAb. The authors made the TCR library using RNA they extracted from PBMCs. CDR3 regions were amplified by Arm-PCR using iRepertoire HTBI primers to build TCR beta libraries. TCRdb processed the multiplex PCR reads anew with MiXCR; each CDR3 protein has one entry. The sample shows about 430,000 distinct CDR3 sequences, around a fifth of them seen only once. Sequences were derived from peripheral blood mononuclear cells (PBMCs), sampled when the disease was refractory, from a patient treated with antithyroid drugs. These receptors came from a female donor with Graves disease.

This clonotype was observed many times. This chain joins TRBV25-1 and TRBJ2-7; D gene uncertain. Per the germline V gene, CDR1 is MGHDK and CDR2 is SYGVNS. There are 11 residues in the CDR3. V shed 2 bases and J shed 8 bases, with 7 bases lying between them. CDR3 sequence: CASSEGYKQYF. CDR3 in DNA: TGTGCCAGCAGTGAAGGGTACAAGCAGTACTTC.

This clonotype was seen a handful of times. This chain connects TRBV18 to TRBJ2-7; D is uncertain. Trimming took off 3 bases at V and 3 bases at J, with 9 bases between the two ends. The CDR3 consists of 13 residues. Germline CDR1 reads KGHSH; CDR2 reads LQKENI. The CDR3 DNA is TGTGCCAGCTCACCTTTCCAAGGCTACGAGCAGTACTTC. It codes for CASSPFQGYEQYF.